These 23 T cell receptor beta chains share one sample of origin, sequenced in a study of brain T cells in children with intractable seizures. TCRdb keeps only in-frame clones here, not all; method: immunoSEQ multiplex PCR. Among around 44,000 clones listed, around 90% were seen once. The sample consisted of peripheral blood, taken at surgery. The origin of the receptors is a girl aged 2 to 10 with tuberous sclerosis and intractable seizures.

The chain uses TRBV2 and TRBJ2-5; no reliable D call. The CDR3 spans 15 residues. CDR1 is SNHLY and CDR2 is FYNNEI in the germline V gene. Trimming shortened V by 3 bases and J by 1 base, and 12 bases separated the two germline ends. This CDR3 is CASSDIYGSQETQYF. In DNA form, the CDR3 reads TGTGCCAGCAGTGATATTTACGGCAGCCAAGAGACCCAGTACTTC.

The chain's CDR3 is CASSLDGQGTYEQYF. The CDR3 DNA sequence: TGCGCCAGCAGCTTGGACGGACAGGGGACCTACGAGCAGTACTTC. The rearrangement joins TRBV5-1 to TRBJ2-7; 9 nucleotides line up with TRBD1. Trimming removed 0 bases from V and 2 bases from J; junction bases left unmatched: 3. The CDR3 loop spans 15 amino acids. CDR1 is SGHRS and CDR2 is YFSETQ in the germline V gene.

As DNA, the CDR3 is TGTGCCATCAGTACGGACAGGGTTGGGCAGCCCCAGCATTTT. It yields the protein CAISTDRVGQPQHF. The chain links TRBV10-3 to TRBJ1-5; 8 bases align to TRBD1. In germline, CDR1 is ENHRY, CDR2 SYGVKD. This CDR3 spans 14 amino acids. The trim removed 5 bases at V and 7 bases at J, leaving 7 bases unmatched.

CDR3 bases: TGTGCCAGCAGCCAAGAGGAAGATTGGGGAGAAGGCTACACCTTC. Protein: CASSQEEDWGEGYTF. The chain recombines TRBV4-2 with TRBJ1-2, with D unclear. This CDR3 has 15 residues. CDR1 is LGHNA, CDR2 YNFKEQ, per germline. The V end lost 0 bases, the J end lost 8 bases, and 16 bases lay between the germline ends.

J is TRBJ1-5 and V is TRBV4-2, with D uncertain. Germline V gene data show CDR1 as LGHNA and CDR2 as YNFKEQ. Trimming stripped 0 bases from V and 5 bases from J, with 5 bases between. This CDR3 has 13 amino acids. The CDR3 sequence: CASSQDYDQPQHF. The DNA for the CDR3 is TGTGCCAGCAGCCAAGATTATGATCAGCCCCAGCATTTT.

Here the CDR3 DNA reads TGTGCCACCAGTGCCCTCAATGAGCAGTTCTTC. It codes for CATSALNEQFF. The chain employs TRBV24-1 and TRBJ2-1; no clear D. Trimming removed 5 bases at V and 6 bases at J, with 4 bases between. This CDR3 is 11 amino acids long. Germline V lookup: CDR1 KGHDR, CDR2 SFDVKD.

This CDR3 is CASNPGLANTDTQYF. The CDR3 coding sequence is TGTGCCAGTAATCCGGGACTAGCAAACACAGATACGCAGTATTTT. The chain links TRBV19 to TRBJ2-3; 9 nucleotides align to TRBD2. Trimming cost V 7 bases and J 2 bases; bases outside gene matches: 7. Looked up from germline, CDR1 is LNHDA and CDR2 is SQIVND (reference sequence). The CDR3 has 15 residues.

The chain employs TRBV18 and TRBJ1-5; 9 bases line up with TRBD1. Germline V CDR1 and CDR2: KGHSH, LQKENI. V was pared by 4 bases and J by 5 bases, with 3 bases of the junction left unmatched. This CDR3 spans 14 amino acids. The CDR3 is CASSLTGGDQPQHF. In DNA form, the CDR3 reads TGTGCCAGCTCACTGACAGGGGGTGATCAGCCCCAGCATTTT.

V usage is TRBV2 and J usage is TRBJ1-6; D is perhaps TRBD1 (5 bases). Trimming cost V 1 base and J 7 bases, with 11 bases left between them. From germline, CDR1 is SNHLY and CDR2 FYNNEI. The CDR3 runs to 15 residues. The CDR3 DNA reads TGTGCCAGCAGTGAAGATCCAGGGCAGAATTCACCCCTCCACTTT. Its translation is CASSEDPGQNSPLHF. Drawing the rest from reference TRBV2 and TRBJ1-6, the complete variable domain is EPEVTQTPSHQVTQMGQEVILRCVPISNHLYFYWYRQILGQKVEFLVSFYNNEISEKSEIFDDQFSVERPDGSNFTLKIRSTKLEDSAMYFCASSEDPGQNSPLHFGNGTRLTVT.

This clone was seen a single time. The genes are TRBV15 and TRBJ2-3, with D possibly being TRBD1 (6 bases). V was pared by 2 bases and J by 2 bases, with 11 bases between. Germline V CDR1 and CDR2: LNHNV, YYDKDF (reference sequence). This CDR3 has 15 residues. CDR3 DNA: TGTGCCACCAGCAGACCGAGGACAGCCACAGATACGCAGTATTTT. Translation gives CATSRPRTATDTQYF.

The chain couples TRBV20-1 to TRBJ1-5; D is possibly TRBD1 (5 bases). The V end was cut by 7 bases, the J end by 6 bases, with 16 bases between. This CDR3 region has 13 residues. CDR1 and CDR2 from the germline V gene are DFQATT and SNEGSKA (reference sequence). The DNA for the CDR3 is TGCAGTGTTAGTGGGGGGACGGTTCAGCCCCAGCATTTT. Translated: CSVSGGTVQPQHF.

This rearrangement joins TRBV29-1 to TRBJ2-1, with D perhaps TRBD2 (6 bases). Germline V gene lookup returns CDR1 SQVTM and CDR2 ANQGSEA. This CDR3 contains 16 residues. The V end was cut by 4 bases, the J end by 0 bases, with 16 bases between. The CDR3 sequence is CSVVSVGAGSYNEQFF. The CDR3 nucleotides read TGCAGCGTTGTATCGGTGGGAGCGGGCTCCTACAATGAGCAGTTCTTC.

The chain employs TRBV4-1 and TRBJ2-7, with 9 nucleotides matching TRBD2. Germline CDR1 reads MGHRA; CDR2 reads YSYEKL. This CDR3 spans 16 amino acids. The ends lost 0 bases at V and 1 base at J; junction bases unmatched: 4. The CDR3 region is CASSQDSAGGSYEQYV. CDR3 DNA sequence: TGCGCCAGCAGCCAAGATTCAGCGGGGGGTTCCTACGAGCAGTACGTC.

The chain employs TRBV5-6 and TRBJ1-2; TRBD1 aligns across 8 bases. The CDR3 has 14 residues. V lost 4 bases to trimming and J lost 4 bases; unmatched junction nucleotides: 6. Germline assignment: CDR1 SGHDT and CDR2 YYEEEE. CDR3 sequence reads: CASSETGAFYGYTF. Written as DNA, the CDR3 is TGTGCCAGCAGCGAGACAGGGGCTTTCTATGGCTACACCTTC.

The DNA for the CDR3 is TGCAGCGTTCCACCGGGACAGGGGATTTGGGGTGGCTACACCTTC. Translated, it gives CSVPPGQGIWGGYTF. The gene calls are TRBV29-1 and TRBJ1-2; 10 bases are shared with TRBD1. The germline V gene has CDR1 SQVTM and CDR2 ANQGSEA. The CDR3 spans 15 residues. V shed 5 bases and J 7 bases; nucleotides not matched to a gene: 13.

The chain combines TRBV25-1 with TRBJ1-1; D not certain. CDR3 size: 15 residues. V was trimmed by 7 bases and J by 0 bases, leaving 15 bases between them. Germline V gene sequence: CDR1 MGHDK, CDR2 SYGVNS. CDR3 residues: CASKSVWPLNTEAFF. In DNA, the CDR3 is TGTGCCAGCAAGTCGGTGTGGCCTTTGAACACTGAAGCTTTCTTT.

The chain is built from TRBV24-1 and TRBJ1-3; 11 nucleotides match TRBD1. CDR3 size: 17 residues. Looked up from germline, CDR1 is KGHDR and CDR2 is SFDVKD. V trimming: 4 bases; J trimming: 3 bases; junction bases outside the gene matches: 7. CDR3 DNA sequence: TGTGCCACCAGTGAATCCCCCGGGACAGGGGGTGGAAACACCATATATTTT. Translating it yields CATSESPGTGGGNTIYF.

As for this clone: The junction differs from germline at one of its ends, possibly a read error. The CDR3 nucleotides read TGTGCTAGCAGCCCAGGTTCTTCAGGCACAGATACGCAGTATTTT. Amino acids: CASSPGSSGTDTQYF. This chain links TRBV7-7 with TRBJ2-3; D is unclear. Germline V lookup: CDR1 SSHAT, CDR2 FNYEAQ (reference sequence). The CDR3 spans 15 residues.

This chain links TRBV5-1 with TRBJ1-1; tentative D call: TRBD1 (5 bases). CDR1 and CDR2 from the germline V gene are SGHRS and YFSETQ. The CDR3 has 14 residues. V lost 1 base to trimming and J lost 3 bases, with 10 bases between them. The CDR3 is CASSLIGADTEAFF. CDR3 in DNA: TGCGCCAGCAGCTTGATTGGGGCCGACACTGAAGCTTTCTTT.

This rearrangement joins TRBV12-3 or TRBV12-4 to TRBJ1-1; D perhaps matches TRBD1 (5 bases). The CDR3 contains 12 residues. V dropped 1 base and J dropped 8 bases, with 8 bases sitting between them. In DNA, the CDR3 is TGTGCCAGCAGTTTAGAACGACAGGAAGCTTTCTTT. Encoded protein: CASSLERQEAFF.

V and J are TRBV6-1 and TRBJ1-5, with unresolved D. There are 13 residues in the CDR3. Germline V gene sequence: CDR1 MNHNS, CDR2 SASEGT. V lost 0 bases and J 0 bases, leaving 0 bases between the germline ends. CDR3 amino acids: CASSEASNQPQHF. The CDR3 region has the DNA TGTGCCAGCAGTGAAGCTAGCAATCAGCCCCAGCATTTT.

The gene calls are TRBV18 and TRBJ1-2; TRBD1 agrees at 8 bases. Germline CDR1 and CDR2: KGHSH and LQKENI. V shed 5 bases, J shed 0 bases, and the junction held 8 bases outside the gene matches. This CDR3 contains 16 residues. The CDR3 region is CASSTLDRAANYGYTF. The CDR3 coding sequence is TGTGCCAGCTCAACCTTGGACAGGGCAGCTAACTATGGCTACACCTTC.

The V call is TRBV5-4, the J call TRBJ1-2; the D gene is possibly TRBD1 (6 bases). The CDR3 totals 14 residues. Trimming took 0 bases from V and 4 from J, leaving 10 bases between them. In germline, CDR1 is SGHNT, CDR2 YYREEE (reference sequence). Written as DNA, the CDR3 is TGTGCCAGCAGCTTGGAAACAGGGAGCTATGGCTACACCTTC. Protein product: CASSLETGSYGYTF.